Below, 3 T cell receptor beta chains from the same sample are listed, as sequenced in a study of OX40 agonist ivuxolimab in advanced cancers. Only in-frame clones appear in the TCRdb table, and some are missing; sequencing was by immunoSEQ multiplex PCR. Among 70,000 to 95,000 clones listed, just over 85% were seen once. Here the sequenced sample was CD4+ or CD8+ T cells sorted from blood, taken in a trial of the OX40 agonist ivuxolimab. The source is an adult with an advanced solid tumor such as melanoma, head and neck, liver or kidney cancer.

V and J are TRBV5-1 and TRBJ1-2, with D perhaps TRBD1 (5 bases). Germline assignment: CDR1 SGHRS and CDR2 YFSETQ. CDR3 size: 13 residues. V was shortened by 4 bases and J by 8 bases, with 15 bases between the two germline ends. Here the CDR3 reads CASSLYRTGGYTF. DNA for the CDR3: TGCGCCAGCAGCCTGTACAGGACGGGAGGCTACACCTTC.

V is TRBV18 and J is TRBJ2-1; D gene unclear. Germline CDR1 is KGHSH and CDR2 is LQKENI. The ends were cut back, 2 bases at V and 7 bases at J, with 9 bases in the middle. This CDR3 spans 13 amino acids. Written as DNA, the CDR3 is TGTGCCAGCTCACCAGGGTCGGCGAATGAGCAGTTCTTC. Protein product: CASSPGSANEQFF. The full variable domain, completed using reference TRBV18 and TRBJ2-1, is NAGVMQNPRHLVRRRGQEARLRCSPMKGHSHVYWYRQLPEEGLKFMVYLQKENIIDESGMPKERFSAEFPKEGPSILRIQQVVRGDSAAYFCASSPGSANEQFFGPGTRLTVL.

V is TRBV7-9 and J is TRBJ1-2; D possibly corresponds to TRBD1 (6 bases). Germline V gene data show CDR1 as SEHNR and CDR2 as FQNEAQ (reference sequence). The CDR3 has 13 amino acids. Trimming left V 1 base short and J 5 bases short, with 8 bases between. The CDR3: CASSLDQGYGYTF. The CDR3 coding sequence is TGTGCCAGCAGCTTAGATCAGGGGTATGGCTACACCTTC.